Sequencing of this TCR beta chain was carried out in a study of T-cell memory formation after mild COVID-19. General observations from the study: The study detected some responding clones in pre-infection memory, suggesting cross-reactive memory joined.

TCRdb used MiXCR to reprocess the 5' RACE reads, holding one entry per CDR3 protein. The table includes around 100,000 distinct CDR3 sequences, about 20% detected once. Trimming at V came to 0 bases and at J to 8 bases, leaving 15 bases not matched to a gene. Germline assignment: CDR1 LNHNV and CDR2 YYDKDF (reference sequence). This CDR3 comprises 17 residues. This clonotype has only a few counts. No antigen is known for it. Sequences were obtained from PBMCs or a T cell subset sorted from them (not recorded which). This TCR derives from a man aged 18 to 30 who had mild COVID-19 (a few samples of this study predate the infection). Cell type and time point are not known. V usage is TRBV15 and J usage is TRBJ1-2; 7 nucleotides agree with TRBD1. The CDR3 bases are TGTGCCACCAGCAGAGATTATAGTGACAGGGTATCGGAAGGCTACACCTTC. Amino acid sequence: CATSRDYSDRVSEGYTF.